Here is one T cell receptor (beta chain) with its context. Its cognate antigen is unknown. One end of the junction fails to match germline, which may point to a read error. The data derive from a study of CD8+ T cells in alopecia areata. Whole-study results and caveats: Scalp sample data also include resident alphabeta T cells from normal skin.

CDR3 length: 15 amino acids. From germline, CDR1 is MGHRA and CDR2 YSYEKL. Treatment of the sample: oral pan-JAK inhibitor, 5-10 mg twice daily. Both peripheral blood and punch biopsies of lesional scalp skin were obtained from patients who had alopecia areata. RNA extraction and reverse transcription yielded cDNA as sequencing template. Measured with immunoSEQ multiplex PCR; TCRdb has only the in-frame clones, and not every one. In the table there are nearly 110,000 clones, 80% to 85% of which are singletons. This specimen was CD8+ T cells sorted from blood, taken at week 24, from a patient treated with tofacitinib. This chain connects TRBV4-1 to TRBJ2-1; TRBD2 matches 9 bases. The sequence was obtained from a human donor with alopecia areata. The CDR3 DNA reads TGTGCCAGCAGCGAGCGGGGGGAAACCTACAATGAGCAGTTCTTC. As protein: CASSERGETYNEQFF.